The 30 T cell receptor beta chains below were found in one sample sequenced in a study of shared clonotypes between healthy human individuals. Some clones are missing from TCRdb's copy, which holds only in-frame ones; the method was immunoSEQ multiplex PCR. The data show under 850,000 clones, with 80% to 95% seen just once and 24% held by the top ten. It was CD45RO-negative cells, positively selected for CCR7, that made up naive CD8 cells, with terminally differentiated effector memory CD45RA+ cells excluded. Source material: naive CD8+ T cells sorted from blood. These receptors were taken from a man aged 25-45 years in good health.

As DNA, the CDR3 is TGTGCCAGCAGTTACTCGGGGGACAGGGAGAACTATGGCTACACCTTC. Its protein is CASSYSGDRENYGYTF. The genes are TRBV6-6 and TRBJ1-2; 9 bases align to TRBD1. Germline assignment: CDR1 MNHNY and CDR2 SVGAGI (reference sequence). The trim removed 0 bases at V and 2 bases at J, leaving 4 bases unmatched. This CDR3 has 16 amino acids.

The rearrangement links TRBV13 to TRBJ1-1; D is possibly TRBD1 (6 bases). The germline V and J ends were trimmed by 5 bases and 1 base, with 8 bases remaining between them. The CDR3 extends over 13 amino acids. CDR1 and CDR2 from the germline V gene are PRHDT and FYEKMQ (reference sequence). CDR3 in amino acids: CASSVTGNTEAFF. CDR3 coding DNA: TGTGCCAGCAGCGTGACAGGGAACACTGAAGCTTTCTTT. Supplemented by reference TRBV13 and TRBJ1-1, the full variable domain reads AAGVIQSPRHLIKEKRETATLKCYPIPRHDTVYWYQQGPGQDPQFLISFYEKMQSDKGSIPDRFSAQQFSDYHSELNMSSLELGDSALYFCASSVTGNTEAFFGQGTRLTVV.

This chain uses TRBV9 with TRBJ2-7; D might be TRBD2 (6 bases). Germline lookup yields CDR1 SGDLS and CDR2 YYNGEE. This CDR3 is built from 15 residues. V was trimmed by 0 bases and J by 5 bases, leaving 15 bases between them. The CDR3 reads CASSVGDYSGDEQYF. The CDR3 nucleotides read TGTGCCAGCAGCGTAGGCGATTATAGCGGCGACGAGCAGTACTTC.

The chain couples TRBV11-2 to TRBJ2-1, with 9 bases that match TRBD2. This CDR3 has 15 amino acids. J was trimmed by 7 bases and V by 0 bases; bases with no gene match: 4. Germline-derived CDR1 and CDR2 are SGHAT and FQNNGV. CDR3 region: CASSLEAGGANEQFF. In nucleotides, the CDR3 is TGTGCCAGCAGCTTAGAGGCGGGAGGGGCGAATGAGCAGTTCTTC.

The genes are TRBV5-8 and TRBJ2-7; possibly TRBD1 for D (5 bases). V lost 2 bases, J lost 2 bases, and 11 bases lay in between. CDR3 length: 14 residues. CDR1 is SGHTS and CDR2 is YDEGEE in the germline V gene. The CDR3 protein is CASSLGVGPYEQYF. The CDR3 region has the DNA TGTGCCAGCAGCTTAGGGGTCGGACCCTACGAGCAGTACTTC.

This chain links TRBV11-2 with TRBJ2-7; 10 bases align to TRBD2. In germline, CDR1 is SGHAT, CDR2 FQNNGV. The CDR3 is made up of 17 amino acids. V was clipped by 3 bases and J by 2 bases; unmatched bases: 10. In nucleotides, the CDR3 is TGTGCCAGCAGCTTGGAAGGGCTAGCGGGAGTTCCCTACGAGCAGTACTTC. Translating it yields CASSLEGLAGVPYEQYF.

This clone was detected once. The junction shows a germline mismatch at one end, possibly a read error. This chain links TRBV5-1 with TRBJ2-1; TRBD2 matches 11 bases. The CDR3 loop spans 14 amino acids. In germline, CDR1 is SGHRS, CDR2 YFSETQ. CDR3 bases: TGCGCCAGCAGCTTGGTACTAGCGGGAGTTGGCTGGGTCTTC. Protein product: CASSLVLAGVGWVF.

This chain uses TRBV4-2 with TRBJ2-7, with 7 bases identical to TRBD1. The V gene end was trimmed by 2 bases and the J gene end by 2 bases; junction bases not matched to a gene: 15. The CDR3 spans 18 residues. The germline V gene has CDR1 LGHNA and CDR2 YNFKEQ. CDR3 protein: CASSQPSKSGTETYEQYF. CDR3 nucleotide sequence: TGTGCCAGCAGCCAACCCTCAAAATCCGGGACAGAGACCTACGAGCAGTACTTC.

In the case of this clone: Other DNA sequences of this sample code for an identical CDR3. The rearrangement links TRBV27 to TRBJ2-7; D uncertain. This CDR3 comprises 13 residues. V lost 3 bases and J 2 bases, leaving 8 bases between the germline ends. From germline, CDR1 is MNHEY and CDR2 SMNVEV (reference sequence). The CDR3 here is CASSLAETYEQYF. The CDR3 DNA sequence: TGTGCCAGCAGTTTGGCGGAGACCTACGAGCAGTACTTC.

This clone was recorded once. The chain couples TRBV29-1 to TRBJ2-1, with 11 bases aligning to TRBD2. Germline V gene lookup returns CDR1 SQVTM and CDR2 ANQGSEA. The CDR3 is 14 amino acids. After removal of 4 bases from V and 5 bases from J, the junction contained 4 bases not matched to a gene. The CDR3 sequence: CSVGRLAGNNEQFF. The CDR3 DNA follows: TGCAGCGTTGGTCGACTAGCGGGAAACAATGAGCAGTTCTTC.

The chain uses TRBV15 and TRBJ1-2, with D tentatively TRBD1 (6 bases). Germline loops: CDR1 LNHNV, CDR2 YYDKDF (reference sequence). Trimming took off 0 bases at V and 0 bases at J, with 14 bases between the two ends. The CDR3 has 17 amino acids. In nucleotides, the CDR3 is TGTGCCACCAGCAGAGATCTTTTGGGGGGCCCTAACTATGGCTACACCTTC. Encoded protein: CATSRDLLGGPNYGYTF. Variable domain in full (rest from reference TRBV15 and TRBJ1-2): DAMVIQNPRYQVTQFGKPVTLSCSQTLNHNVMYWYQQKSSQAPKLLFHYYDKDFNNEADTPDNFQSRRPNTSFCFLDIRSPGLGDTAMYLCATSRDLLGGPNYGYTFGSGTRLTVV.

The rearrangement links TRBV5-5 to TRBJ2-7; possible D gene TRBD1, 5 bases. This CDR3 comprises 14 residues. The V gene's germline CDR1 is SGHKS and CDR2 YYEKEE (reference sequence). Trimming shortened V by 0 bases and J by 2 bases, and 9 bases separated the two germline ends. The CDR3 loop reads CASSLGGLPYEQYF. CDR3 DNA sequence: TGTGCCAGCAGCTTGGGGGGCCTACCCTACGAGCAGTACTTC.

CDR3 protein: CASSHPLTYEQYF. CDR3 coding DNA: TGCGCCAGCAGCCACCCCCTGACATACGAGCAGTACTTC. V gene TRBV4-1 combines with J gene TRBJ2-7; the D is unclear. The CDR3 sequence is 13 residues long. V was shortened by 3 bases and J by 4 bases, with 10 bases between the two germline ends. Germline V gene lookup returns CDR1 MGHRA and CDR2 YSYEKL.

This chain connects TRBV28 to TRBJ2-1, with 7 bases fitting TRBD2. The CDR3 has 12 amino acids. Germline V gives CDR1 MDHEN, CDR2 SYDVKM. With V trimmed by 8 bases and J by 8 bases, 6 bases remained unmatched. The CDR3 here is CASQLASYEQFF. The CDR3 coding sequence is TGTGCCAGCCAACTAGCGTCCTATGAGCAGTTCTTC.

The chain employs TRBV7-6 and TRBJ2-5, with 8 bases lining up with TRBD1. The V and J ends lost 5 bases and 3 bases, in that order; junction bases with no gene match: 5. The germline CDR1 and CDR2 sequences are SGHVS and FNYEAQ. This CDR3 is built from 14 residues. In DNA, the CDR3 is TGTGCCAGCAGCCCTGAACAGGGGGAAGAGACCCAGTACTTC. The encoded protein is CASSPEQGEETQYF.

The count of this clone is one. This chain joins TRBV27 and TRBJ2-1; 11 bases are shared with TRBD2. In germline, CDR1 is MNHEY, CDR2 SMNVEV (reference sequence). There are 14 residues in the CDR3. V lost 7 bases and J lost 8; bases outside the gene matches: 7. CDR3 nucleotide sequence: TGTGCCAGCACGGTACTAGCGGGAGCCGATGAGCAGTTCTTC. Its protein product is CASTVLAGADEQFF.

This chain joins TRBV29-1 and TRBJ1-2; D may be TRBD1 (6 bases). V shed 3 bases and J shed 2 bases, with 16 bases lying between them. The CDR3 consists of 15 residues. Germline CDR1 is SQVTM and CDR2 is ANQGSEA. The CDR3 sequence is CSVDPPDGTNYGYTF. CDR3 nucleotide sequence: TGCAGCGTTGATCCGCCCGATGGGACAAACTATGGCTACACCTTC.

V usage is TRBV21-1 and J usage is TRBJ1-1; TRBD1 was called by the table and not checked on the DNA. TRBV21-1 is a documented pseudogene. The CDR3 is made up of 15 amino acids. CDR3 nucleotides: TGTGCCAGCAGCAGGGACAGGGGGCATGTCACTGAAGCTTTCTTT. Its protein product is CASSRDRGHVTEAFF.

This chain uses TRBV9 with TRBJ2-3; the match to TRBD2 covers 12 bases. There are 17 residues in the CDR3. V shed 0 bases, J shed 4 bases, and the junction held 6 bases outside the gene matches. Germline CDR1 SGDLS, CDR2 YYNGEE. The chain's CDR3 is CASSVELTSGRPDTQYF. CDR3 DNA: TGTGCCAGCAGCGTAGAATTGACTAGCGGGAGACCAGATACGCAGTATTTT.

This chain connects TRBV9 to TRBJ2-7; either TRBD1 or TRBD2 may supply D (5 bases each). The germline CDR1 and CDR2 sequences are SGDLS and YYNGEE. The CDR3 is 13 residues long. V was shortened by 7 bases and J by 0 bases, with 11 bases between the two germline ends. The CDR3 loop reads CASGTASSYEQYF. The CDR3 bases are TGTGCCAGCGGGACGGCTAGCTCCTACGAGCAGTACTTC.

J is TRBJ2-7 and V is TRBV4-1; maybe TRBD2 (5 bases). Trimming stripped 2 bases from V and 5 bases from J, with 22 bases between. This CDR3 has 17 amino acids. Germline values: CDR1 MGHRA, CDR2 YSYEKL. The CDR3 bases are TGCGCCAGCAGCCAATACTATGGGTCCCTCGGAGGTAACGAGCAGTACTTC. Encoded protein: CASSQYYGSLGGNEQYF.

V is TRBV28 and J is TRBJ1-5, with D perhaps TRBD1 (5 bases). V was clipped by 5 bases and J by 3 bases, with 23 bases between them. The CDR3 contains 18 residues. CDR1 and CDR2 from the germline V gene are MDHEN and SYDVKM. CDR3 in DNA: TGTGCCAGCAGTGGCCTCCTTAACACGGGGCTTTTCAATCAGCCCCAGCATTTT. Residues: CASSGLLNTGLFNQPQHF.

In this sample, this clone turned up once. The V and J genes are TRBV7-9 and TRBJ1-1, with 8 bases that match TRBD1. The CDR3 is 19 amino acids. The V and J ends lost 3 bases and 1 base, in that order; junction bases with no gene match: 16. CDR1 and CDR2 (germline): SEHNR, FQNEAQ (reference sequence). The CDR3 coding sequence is TGTGCCAGCAGCTTTTCCCTCGCCCGGACAGGGAGCGGGAACACTGAAGCTTTCTTT. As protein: CASSFSLARTGSGNTEAFF.

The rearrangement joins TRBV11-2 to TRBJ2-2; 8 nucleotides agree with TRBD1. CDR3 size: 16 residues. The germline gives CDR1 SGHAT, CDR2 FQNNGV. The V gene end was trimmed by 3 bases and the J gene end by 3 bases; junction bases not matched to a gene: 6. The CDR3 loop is CASSFPTGQDTGELFF. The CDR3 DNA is TGTGCCAGCAGCTTCCCCACGGGACAGGACACCGGGGAGCTGTTTTTT.

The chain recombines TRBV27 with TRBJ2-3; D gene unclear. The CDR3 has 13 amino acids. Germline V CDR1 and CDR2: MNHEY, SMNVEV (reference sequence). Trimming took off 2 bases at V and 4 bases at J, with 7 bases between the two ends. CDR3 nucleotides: TGTGCCAGCAGTTTAACTCAGTCAGATACGCAGTATTTT. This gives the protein CASSLTQSDTQYF.

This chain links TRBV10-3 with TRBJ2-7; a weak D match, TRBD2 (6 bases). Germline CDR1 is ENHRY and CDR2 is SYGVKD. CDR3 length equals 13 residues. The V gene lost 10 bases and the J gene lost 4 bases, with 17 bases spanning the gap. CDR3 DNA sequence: TGTGCCACCAAGGGCGGGAACGATTACGAGCAGTACTTC. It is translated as CATKGGNDYEQYF.

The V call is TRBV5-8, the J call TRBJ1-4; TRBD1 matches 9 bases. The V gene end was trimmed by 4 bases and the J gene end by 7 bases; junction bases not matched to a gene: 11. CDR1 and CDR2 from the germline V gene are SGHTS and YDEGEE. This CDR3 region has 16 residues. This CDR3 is CASSILGQGSREKLFF. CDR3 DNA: TGTGCCAGCAGCATTCTTGGACAGGGGAGTCGTGAAAAACTGTTTTTT.

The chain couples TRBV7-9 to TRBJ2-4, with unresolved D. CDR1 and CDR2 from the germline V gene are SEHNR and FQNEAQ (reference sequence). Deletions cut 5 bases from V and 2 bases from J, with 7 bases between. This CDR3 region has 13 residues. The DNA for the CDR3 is TGTGCCAGCAGCCCGCGAACCAAAAACATTCAGTACTTC. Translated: CASSPRTKNIQYF.

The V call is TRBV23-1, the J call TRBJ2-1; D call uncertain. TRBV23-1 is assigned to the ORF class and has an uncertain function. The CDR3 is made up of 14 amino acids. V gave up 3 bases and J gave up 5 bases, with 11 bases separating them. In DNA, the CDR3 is TGCGCCAGCAGTCATCGTAGATTAGACAATGAGCAGTTCTTC. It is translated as CASSHRRLDNEQFF.

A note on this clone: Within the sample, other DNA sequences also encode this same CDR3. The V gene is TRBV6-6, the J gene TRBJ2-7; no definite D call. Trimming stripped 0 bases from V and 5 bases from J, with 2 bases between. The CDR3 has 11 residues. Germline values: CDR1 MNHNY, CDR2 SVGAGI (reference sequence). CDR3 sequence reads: CASSYSHEQYF. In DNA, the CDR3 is TGTGCCAGCAGTTACTCGCACGAGCAGTACTTC.